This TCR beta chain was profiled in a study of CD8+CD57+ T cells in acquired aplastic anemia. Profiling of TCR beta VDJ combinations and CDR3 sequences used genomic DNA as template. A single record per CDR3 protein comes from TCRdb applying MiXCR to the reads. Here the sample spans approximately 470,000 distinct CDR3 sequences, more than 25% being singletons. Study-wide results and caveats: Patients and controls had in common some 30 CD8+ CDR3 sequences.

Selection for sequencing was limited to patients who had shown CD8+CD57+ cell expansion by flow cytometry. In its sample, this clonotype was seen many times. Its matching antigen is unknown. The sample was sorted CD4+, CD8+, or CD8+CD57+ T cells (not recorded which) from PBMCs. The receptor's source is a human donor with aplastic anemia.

Here the CDR3 DNA reads TGCAGTGCTAGACGGGAAAATCAGCCCCAGCATTTT. Protein: CSARRENQPQHF. The chain recombines TRBV20-1 with TRBJ1-5; no reliable D call. The CDR3 sequence is 12 residues long. Per germline, CDR1 DFQATT and CDR2 SNEGSKA (reference sequence). V lost 2 bases, J lost 4 bases, and 6 bases lay in between.